These T cell receptor beta chains were read from a single sample in a study of T cells in Graves' hyperthyroidism and ophthalmopathy. Each CDR3 protein gets one entry after TCRdb re-called the multiplex PCR reads with MiXCR. The repertoire includes 300,000 or so distinct CDR3 sequences, around 15% of them detected once, and around 61% sits in the top ten. The material sequenced was blood. Source of these receptors: an older woman with Graves' ophthalmopathy. Both conserved end residues are part of each CDR3. D genes are given only for firm matches. Size tells how often a clone was seen (once, few, many) or the class of an expanded clone, and some rows leave it out.

>TRBV10-3|TRBD1|many|TRBJ1-1
CAIRDRDRQLEAFF
TGTGCCATCAGAGACCGGGACAGGCAACTTGAAGCTTTCTTT
>TRBV5-1|.|.|TRBJ1-1
CTSSHGPQAEAFF
TGTACCAGCAGTCACGGGCCTCAGGCTGAAGCTTTCTTT
>TRBV9|.|few|TRBJ2-3
CASSVASGADTQYF
TGTGCCAGCAGCGTAGCTTCAGGCGCAGATACGCAGTATTTT
>TRBV6-2/TRBV6-3|.|.|TRBJ2-1
CASTRQFVSYNEQFF
TGTGCCAGCACCCGACAGTTTGTCTCCTACAATGAGCAGTTCTTC
>TRBV7-3|.|few|TRBJ1-1
CASSLSTRGTEAFF
TGTGCCAGCAGCTTATCGACAAGGGGAACTGAAGCTTTCTTT
>TRBV5-5|.|few|TRBJ1-4
CASSLDVTTTNEKLFF
TGTGCCAGCAGCTTGGATGTAACGACAACTAATGAAAAACTGTTTTTT
>TRBV7-2|.|many|TRBJ1-2
CASSFTNYGYTF
TGTGCCAGCAGCTTTACTAACTATGGCTACACCTTC
>TRBV30|TRBD2|.|TRBJ2-1
CAWSVLRTSGRNEQFF
TGTGCCTGGAGTGTGCTCCGGACTAGCGGGAGAAATGAGCAGTTCTTC
>TRBV9|.|few|TRBJ1-2
CASSTSGARGYGYTF
TGTGCCAGCAGCACGTCAGGGGCTCGCGGCTATGGCTACACCTTC
>TRBV5-1|.|.|TRBJ2-7
CASSLTTPSTTEQYF
TGCGCCAGCAGCTTGACCACCCCATCAACTACCGAGCAGTACTTC
>TRBV20-1|.|few|TRBJ1-4
CSATDRSTNEKLFF
TGCAGTGCTACGGACAGATCAACTAATGAAAAACTGTTTTTT
>TRBV20-1|TRBD2|many|TRBJ2-1
CSARDTSGYNEQFF
TGCAGTGCTAGAGACACTAGCGGTTACAATGAGCAGTTCTTC
>TRBV29-1|TRBD1|.|TRBJ2-5
CSVARGGQGRRQETQYF
TGCAGCGTCGCCAGAGGGGGACAGGGGCGCCGTCAAGAGACCCAGTACTTC
>TRBV4-3|TRBD2|.|TRBJ2-1
CASSQEASGFGLRSEQFF
TGCGCCAGCAGCCAAGAGGCTAGCGGCTTCGGATTACGGTCCGAGCAGTTCTTC